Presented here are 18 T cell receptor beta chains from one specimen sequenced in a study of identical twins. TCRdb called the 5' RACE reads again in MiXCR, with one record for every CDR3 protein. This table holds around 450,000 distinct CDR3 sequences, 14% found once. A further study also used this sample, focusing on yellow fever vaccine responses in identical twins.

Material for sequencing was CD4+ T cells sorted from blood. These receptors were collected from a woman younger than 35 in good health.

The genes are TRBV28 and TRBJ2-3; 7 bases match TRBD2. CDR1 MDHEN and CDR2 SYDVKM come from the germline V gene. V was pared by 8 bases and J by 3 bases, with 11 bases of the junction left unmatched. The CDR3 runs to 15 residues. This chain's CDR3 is CASSVVRGGTDTQYF. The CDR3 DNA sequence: TGTGCCAGCTCCGTGGTTAGGGGAGGGACAGATACGCAGTATTTT.

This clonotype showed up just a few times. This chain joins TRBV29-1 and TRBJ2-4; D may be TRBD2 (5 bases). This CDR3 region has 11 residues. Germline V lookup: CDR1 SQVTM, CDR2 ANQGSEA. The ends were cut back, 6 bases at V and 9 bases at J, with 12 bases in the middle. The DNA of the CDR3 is TGCAGCGTAGACACCGGGGTCATTCAGTACTTC. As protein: CSVDTGVIQYF.

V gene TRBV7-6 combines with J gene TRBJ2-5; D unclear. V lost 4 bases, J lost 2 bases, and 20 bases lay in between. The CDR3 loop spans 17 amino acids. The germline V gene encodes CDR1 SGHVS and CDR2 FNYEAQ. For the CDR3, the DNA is TGTGCCAGCAGCTCAACCATAGCATCTTATTCACAAGAGACCCAGTACTTC. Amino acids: CASSSTIASYSQETQYF.

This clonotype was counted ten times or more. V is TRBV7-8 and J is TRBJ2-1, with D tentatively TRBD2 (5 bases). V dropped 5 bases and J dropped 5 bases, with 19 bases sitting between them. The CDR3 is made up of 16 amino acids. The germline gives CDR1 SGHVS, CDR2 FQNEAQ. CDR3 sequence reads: CASSPLTMSPNNEQFF. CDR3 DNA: TGTGCCAGCAGCCCATTGACTATGTCACCGAACAATGAGCAGTTCTTC.

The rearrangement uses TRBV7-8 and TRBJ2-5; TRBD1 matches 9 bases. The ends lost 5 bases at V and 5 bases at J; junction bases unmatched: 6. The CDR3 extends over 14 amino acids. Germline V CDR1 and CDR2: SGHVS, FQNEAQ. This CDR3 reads CASSKKQGAETQYF. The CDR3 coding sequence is TGTGCCAGCAGCAAGAAACAGGGGGCTGAGACCCAGTACTTC. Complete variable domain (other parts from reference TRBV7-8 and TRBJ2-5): GAGVSQSPRYKVAKRGQDVALRCDPISGHVSLFWYQQALGQGPEFLTYFQNEAQLDKSGLPSDRFFAERPEGSVSTLKIQRTQQEDSAVYLCASSKKQGAETQYFGPGTRLLVL.

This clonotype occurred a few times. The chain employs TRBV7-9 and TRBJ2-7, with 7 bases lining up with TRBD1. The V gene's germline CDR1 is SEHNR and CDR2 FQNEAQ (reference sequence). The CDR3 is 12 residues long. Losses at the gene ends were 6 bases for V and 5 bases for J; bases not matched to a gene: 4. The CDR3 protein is CASRDDRDEQYF. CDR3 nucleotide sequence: TGTGCCAGCAGGGATGACAGGGACGAGCAGTACTTC.

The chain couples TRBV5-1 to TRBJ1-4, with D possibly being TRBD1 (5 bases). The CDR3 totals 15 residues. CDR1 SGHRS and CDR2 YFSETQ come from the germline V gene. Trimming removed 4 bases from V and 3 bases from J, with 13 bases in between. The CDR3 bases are TGCGCCAGCAGCCAGACAGTTGCGGCTAATGAAAAACTGTTTTTT. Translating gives CASSQTVAANEKLFF.

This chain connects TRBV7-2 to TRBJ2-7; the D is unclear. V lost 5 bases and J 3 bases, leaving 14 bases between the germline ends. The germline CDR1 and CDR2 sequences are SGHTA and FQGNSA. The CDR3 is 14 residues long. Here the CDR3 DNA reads TGTGCCAGCAGCCCGGACCCGAGGATCTACGAGCAGTACTTC. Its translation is CASSPDPRIYEQYF.

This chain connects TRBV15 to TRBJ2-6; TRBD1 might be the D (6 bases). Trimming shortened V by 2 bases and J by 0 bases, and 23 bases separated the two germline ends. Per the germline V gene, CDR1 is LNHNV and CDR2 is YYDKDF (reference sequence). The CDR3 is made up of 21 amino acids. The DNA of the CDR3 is TGTGCCACCAGCAGACTAAATAAACAGGGACATCTAAGCTCTGGGGCCAACGTCCTGACTTTC. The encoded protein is CATSRLNKQGHLSSGANVLTF.

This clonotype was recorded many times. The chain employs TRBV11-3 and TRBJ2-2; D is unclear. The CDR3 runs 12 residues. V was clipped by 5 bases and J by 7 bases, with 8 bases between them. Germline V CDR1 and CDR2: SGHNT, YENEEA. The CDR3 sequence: CASSRLGGELFF. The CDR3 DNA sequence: TGTGCCAGCAGCCGCCTTGGCGGGGAGCTGTTTTTT.

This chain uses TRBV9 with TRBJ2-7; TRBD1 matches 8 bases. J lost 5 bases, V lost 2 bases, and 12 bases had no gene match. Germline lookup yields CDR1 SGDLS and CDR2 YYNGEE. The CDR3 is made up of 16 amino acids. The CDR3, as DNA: TGTGCCAGCAGCGTTTCTTCCGGACAGGGACCTCACGAGCAGTACTTC. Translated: CASSVSSGQGPHEQYF.

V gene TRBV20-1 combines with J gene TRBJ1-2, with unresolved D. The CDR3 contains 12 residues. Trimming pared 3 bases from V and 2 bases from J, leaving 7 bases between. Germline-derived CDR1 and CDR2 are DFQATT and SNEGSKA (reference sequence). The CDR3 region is CSASNENYGYTF. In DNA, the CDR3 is TGCAGTGCTAGCAACGAAAACTATGGCTACACCTTC.

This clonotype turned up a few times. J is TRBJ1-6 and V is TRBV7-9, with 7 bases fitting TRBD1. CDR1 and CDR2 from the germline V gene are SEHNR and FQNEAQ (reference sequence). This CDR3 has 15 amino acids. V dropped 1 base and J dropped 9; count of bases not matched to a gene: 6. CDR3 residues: CASSLGGGASSPLHF. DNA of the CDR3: TGTGCCAGCAGCTTAGGAGGGGGCGCATCTTCACCCCTCCACTTT.

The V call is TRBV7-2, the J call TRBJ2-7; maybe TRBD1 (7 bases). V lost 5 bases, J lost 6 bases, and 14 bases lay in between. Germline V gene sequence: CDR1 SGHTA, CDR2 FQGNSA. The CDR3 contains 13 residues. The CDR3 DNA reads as TGTGCCAGCAGCCCTCAGGGGGGCAGCGAGCAGTACTTC. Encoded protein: CASSPQGGSEQYF.

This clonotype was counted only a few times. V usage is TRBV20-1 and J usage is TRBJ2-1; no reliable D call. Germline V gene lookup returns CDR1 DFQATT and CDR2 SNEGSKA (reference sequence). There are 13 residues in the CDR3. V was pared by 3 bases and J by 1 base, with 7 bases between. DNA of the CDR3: TGCAGTGCTAGTGGCCAATCCTACAATGAGCAGTTCTTC. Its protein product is CSASGQSYNEQFF.

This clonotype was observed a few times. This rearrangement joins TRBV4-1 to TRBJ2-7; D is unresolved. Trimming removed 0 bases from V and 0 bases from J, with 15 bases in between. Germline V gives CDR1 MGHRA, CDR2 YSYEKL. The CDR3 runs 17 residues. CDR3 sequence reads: CASSQDRASFSSYEQYF. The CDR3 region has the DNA TGCGCCAGCAGCCAAGATAGGGCCAGTTTTAGCTCCTACGAGCAGTACTTC.

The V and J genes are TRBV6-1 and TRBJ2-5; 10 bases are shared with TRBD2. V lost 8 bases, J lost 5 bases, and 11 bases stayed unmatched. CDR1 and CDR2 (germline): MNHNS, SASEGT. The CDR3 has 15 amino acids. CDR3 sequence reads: CASCPGTSVGETQYF. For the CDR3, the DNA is TGTGCCAGCTGTCCGGGGACTAGCGTCGGCGAGACCCAGTACTTC.

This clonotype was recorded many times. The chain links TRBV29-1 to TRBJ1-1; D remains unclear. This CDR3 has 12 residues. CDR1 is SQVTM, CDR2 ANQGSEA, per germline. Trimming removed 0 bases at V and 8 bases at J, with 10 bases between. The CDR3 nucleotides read TGCAGCGTTGAAGAAAGGGTAACCGAAGCTTTCTTT. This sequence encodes CSVEERVTEAFF.